The rows below give T cell receptor beta chains drawn from one sample of a study of CXCR3-negative and CXCR3-positive naive CD8 T cells. TCRdb reprocessed the 5' RACE reads; each CDR3 protein has one entry and no DNA is given. This table lists some 150,000 distinct CDR3 sequences. Sequenced: naive CXCR3+ CD8+ T cells from blood. Receptors were obtained from a human donor in good health. Some clones in this sample may be carry-over from other donors' samples. Both conserved end residues are part of each CDR3.

V gene,J gene,CDR3 protein
TRBV28,TRBJ2-7,CASSPIDNLKPYEQYF
TRBV27,TRBJ1-5,CASSWSNQPQHF
TRBV5-6,TRBJ2-2,CASSGGAGELFF
TRBV5-1,TRBJ2-1,CASSLADYETYNEQFF
TRBV15,TRBJ1-1,CATSRDVQPVDTEAFF
TRBV12-3/TRBV12-4,TRBJ2-1,CASSPSSSGNNEQFF
TRBV29-1,TRBJ2-1,CSVPPNGQISYNEQFF
TRBV20-1,TRBJ2-7,CSANRGLALYEQYF
TRBV5-1,TRBJ1-2,CASSPGTAYGYTF
TRBV7-9,TRBJ2-5,CASSWLSGQKNLDETQYF
TRBV19,TRBJ2-1,CASSIIFRNEQFF
TRBV4-1,TRBJ2-1,CASSLQGAKGYNEQFF
TRBV7-8,TRBJ2-7,CASSPDLAGYEQYF
TRBV28,TRBJ1-5,CASRLMNQPQHF
TRBV7-8,TRBJ2-7,CASSLDPERETTHEQYF
TRBV12-3/TRBV12-4,TRBJ2-5,CASRGEETQYF
TRBV7-3,TRBJ2-1,CASSPTGGFGTEQFF
TRBV28,TRBJ2-7,CASLRGGQVTYEQYF
TRBV7-8,TRBJ2-2,CANRGLNTGELFF
TRBV9,TRBJ2-3,CASSEQGGPADTQYF
TRBV7-2,TRBJ2-3,CASSLKSSDTQYF
TRBV7-6,TRBJ2-3,CASSTTPSGGTDTQYF
TRBV30,TRBJ2-3,CAWGTGAVDTQYF
TRBV10-3,TRBJ2-7,CAISGASTYEQYF